One sample yielded the 18 T cell receptor beta chains listed below, sequenced in a study of cytomegalovirus exposure and HLA in healthy donors. The PCR ran on 60 Vbeta and 13 Jbeta primers. Assay used: immunoSEQ multiplex PCR; TCRdb lists only in-frame clones, some missing. This sample contains around 200,000 clones. The sequencing input was PBMCs. These receptors came from a girl aged 2-9 years in good health and CMV-seropositive.

Remarks on this clone: A junction end diverges from the germline sequence, so it may reflect a read error. J is TRBJ2-1 and V is TRBV7-7; 13 bases fit TRBD2. This CDR3 comprises 15 residues. Germline values: CDR1 SSHAT, CDR2 FNYEAQ (reference sequence). This CDR3 is CASSLLAGGSNEQFF. The CDR3 DNA sequence: TGTGCTAGCAGCTTACTAGCGGGAGGGTCCAATGAGCAGTTCTTC.

J is TRBJ1-4 and V is TRBV30, with no clear D. The CDR3 is 15 amino acids. Germline V gene data show CDR1 as GTSNPN and CDR2 as SVGIG (reference sequence). Trimming took off 0 bases at V and 0 bases at J, with 8 bases between the two ends. The CDR3 loop is CAWSVSTATNEKLFF. CDR3 nucleotide sequence: TGTGCCTGGAGTGTATCCACGGCAACTAATGAAAAACTGTTTTTT.

The chain recombines TRBV7-8 with TRBJ2-7; the D gene is possibly TRBD1 (6 bases). This CDR3 comprises 14 residues. Germline CDR1 reads SGHVS; CDR2 reads FQNEAQ. With 1 base removed from V and 6 bases from J, the gap between germline ends came to 13 bases. In DNA form, the CDR3 reads TGTGCCAGCAGCTTAGGATCAGGGGAACGCGAGCAGTACTTC. This encodes CASSLGSGEREQYF.

V usage is TRBV10-1 and J usage is TRBJ2-1, with 9 bases matching TRBD2. The germline CDR1 and CDR2 sequences are WNHNN and SYGVQD (reference sequence). The CDR3 runs to 11 residues. With 8 bases clipped from V and 13 bases from J, the junction kept 6 bases outside the gene matches. This chain's CDR3 is CASSAGGIQFF. The CDR3 region has the DNA TGCGCCAGCTCAGCGGGAGGAATTCAGTTCTTC.

This chain links TRBV5-1 with TRBJ2-7; D is ambiguous. The CDR3 sequence is 12 residues long. V lost 4 bases, J lost 4 bases, and 9 bases lay in between. The germline gives CDR1 SGHRS, CDR2 YFSETQ. The chain's CDR3 is CASSQTDYEQYF. CDR3 in DNA: TGCGCCAGCAGCCAAACTGATTACGAGCAGTACTTC.

The gene calls are TRBV27 and TRBJ2-1; TRBD2 matches 8 bases. CDR3 size: 14 residues. The junction had 9 bases not matched to a gene; V was cut back by 7 bases and J by 7 bases. CDR1 and CDR2 (germline): MNHEY, SMNVEV (reference sequence). CDR3 nucleotides: TGTGCCAGCACCCCACGACGGGGGGGGAATGAGCAGTTCTTC. It yields the protein CASTPRRGGNEQFF.

The genes are TRBV7-8 and TRBJ2-7, with D possibly matching TRBD1 (7 bases). Germline CDR1 reads SGHVS; CDR2 reads FQNEAQ. V lost 5 bases and J lost 3, with 14 bases in between. This CDR3 has 14 residues. DNA for the CDR3: TGTGCCAGCAGCGTAGGGGGGACAGACTACGAGCAGTACTTC. Translated: CASSVGGTDYEQYF.

Here the CDR3 DNA reads TGCGCCAGCAGGACTAGCGGCACCGGGGAGCTGTTTTTT. Protein sequence: CASRTSGTGELFF. This sequence joins TRBV10-1 and TRBJ2-2; 9 bases agree with TRBD2. V lost 6 bases and J lost 4; bases outside the gene matches: 0. CDR3 length: 13 residues. Per germline, CDR1 WNHNN and CDR2 SYGVQD (reference sequence).

The chain couples TRBV6-5 to TRBJ1-1; no reliable D call. Trimming took off 7 bases at V and 2 bases at J, with 17 bases between the two ends. Germline V lookup: CDR1 MNHEY, CDR2 SVGAGI. The CDR3 totals 15 residues. This chain's CDR3 is CASIGPERKNTEAFF. CDR3 coding DNA: TGTGCCAGCATTGGGCCCGAGAGAAAAAACACTGAAGCTTTCTTT.

The chain uses TRBV7-9 and TRBJ2-5; 9 bases fit TRBD2. Germline CDR1 reads SEHNR; CDR2 reads FQNEAQ (reference sequence). Trimming cost V 5 bases and J 4 bases; bases outside gene matches: 8. This CDR3 has 15 amino acids. CDR3 in DNA: TGTGCCAGCAGCCTCGATAGCGGGAGCGGAGAGACCCAGTACTTC. This sequence encodes CASSLDSGSGETQYF.

V gene TRBV18 combines with J gene TRBJ2-7; the D gene is possibly TRBD1 (5 bases). This CDR3 region has 17 residues. V was pared by 3 bases and J by 5 bases, with 23 bases between. The germline V gene encodes CDR1 KGHSH and CDR2 LQKENI. Written as DNA, the CDR3 is TGTGCCAGCTCACCCGTTCGAGACAGCCCTTCCAGGGACGAGCAGTACTTC. This translates into CASSPVRDSPSRDEQYF.

This chain joins TRBV6-1 and TRBJ2-1; 13 bases line up with TRBD2. Germline-derived CDR1 and CDR2 are MNHNS and SASEGT. Trimming cost V 4 bases and J 7 bases; bases outside gene matches: 7. This CDR3 has 16 residues. The CDR3 sequence is CASSGLLAGGPNEQFF. CDR3 DNA: TGTGCCAGCAGTGGCCTACTAGCGGGAGGGCCAAATGAGCAGTTCTTC.

The genes are TRBV28 and TRBJ2-3, with D tentatively TRBD1 (5 bases). This CDR3 is built from 14 residues. V shed 6 bases and J shed 6 bases, with 16 bases lying between them. Germline V gives CDR1 MDHEN, CDR2 SYDVKM. The CDR3 spells CASRKGQSPDTQYF. CDR3 DNA: TGTGCCAGCAGGAAGGGGCAATCCCCGGATACGCAGTATTTT.

This chain uses TRBV6-5 with TRBJ2-7; a weak D match, TRBD1 (6 bases). V was trimmed by 2 bases and J by 3 bases, leaving 8 bases between them. Germline V lookup: CDR1 MNHEY, CDR2 SVGAGI. This CDR3 contains 13 residues. CDR3 DNA: TGTGCCAGCAGTTACGGACAGCACTACGAGCAGTACTTC. Protein: CASSYGQHYEQYF.

The rearrangement links TRBV28 to TRBJ1-5, with TRBD1 as a possible D gene (5 bases). Per the germline V gene, CDR1 is MDHEN and CDR2 is SYDVKM. Trimming shortened V by 7 bases and J by 4 bases, and 14 bases separated the two germline ends. The CDR3 contains 14 residues. Here the CDR3 DNA reads TGTGCCAGCATGCGCTGGGAGGGGAATCAGCCCCAGCATTTT. Protein sequence: CASMRWEGNQPQHF.

The rearrangement links TRBV10-3 to TRBJ2-5; possible D gene TRBD2, 5 bases. Germline CDR1 ENHRY, CDR2 SYGVKD. Trimming stripped 0 bases from V and 5 bases from J, with 16 bases between. CDR3 length: 16 amino acids. CDR3 region: CAISESLGQPGETQYF. The CDR3 DNA reads TGTGCCATCAGTGAGTCCTTAGGCCAGCCGGGGGAGACCCAGTACTTC.

In DNA, the CDR3 is TGCGCCAGCAGTGAGTCCCTAGCGGGAGGCCACGAGCAGTACTTC. It is translated as CASSESLAGGHEQYF. The V gene is TRBV10-2, the J gene TRBJ2-7; TRBD2 agrees at 11 bases. This CDR3 has 15 residues. Germline CDR1 is WSHSY and CDR2 is SAAADI. V shed 0 bases, J shed 5 bases, and the junction held 3 bases outside the gene matches.

The chain employs TRBV30 and TRBJ2-1, with TRBD2 matching 10 bases. Germline V lookup: CDR1 GTSNPN, CDR2 SVGIG (reference sequence). The CDR3 is made up of 13 amino acids. V lost 7 bases and J lost 7; bases outside the gene matches: 7. This CDR3 reads CASLAGESNEQFF. CDR3 DNA: TGTGCCTCCCTAGCGGGAGAGTCGAATGAGCAGTTCTTC.